These 6 T cell receptor beta chains originate from one sample sequenced in a study of blood T cell repertoires in COVID-19. Data came from immunoSEQ multiplex PCR; TCRdb stores just in-frame clones and leaves some out. The sample contains about 210,000 clones, more than 75% of which appear only once. Sequencing was done on a sample of PBMCs or T cells enriched from blood (not recorded which). These receptors were collected from a man aged 25 to 45 in a cohort exposed to, infected with or recovered from COVID-19 (not recorded which).

J is TRBJ1-4 and V is TRBV5-8; D possibly corresponds to TRBD1 (6 bases). Germline CDR1 and CDR2: SGHTS and YDEGEE. The CDR3 runs 16 residues. With 6 bases removed from V and 6 bases from J, the gap between germline ends came to 21 bases. The chain's CDR3 is CASTRIRGALYEKLFF. The DNA for the CDR3 is TGTGCCAGCACCCGAATTCGGGGGGCCTTGTATGAAAAACTGTTTTTT.

The J gene is TRBJ1-2, the V gene TRBV28; D possibly corresponds to TRBD1 (6 bases). The length of the CDR3 is 14 residues. Germline CDR1 reads MDHEN; CDR2 reads SYDVKM. V gave up 6 bases and J gave up 4 bases, with 15 bases separating them. The CDR3 loop is CASSVLQGSYGYTF. CDR3 bases: TGTGCCAGCAGCGTACTACAGGGTTCCTATGGCTACACCTTC.

This rearrangement joins TRBV25-1 to TRBJ2-1; D may be TRBD1 (6 bases). CDR1 and CDR2 (germline): MGHDK, SYGVNS. The CDR3 length is 15 residues. Trimming cost V 2 bases and J 6 bases, with 14 bases left between them. The CDR3 bases are TGTGCCAGCAGTGAAGCCGCAGGCAGGGGCAATGAGCAGTTCTTC. Protein product: CASSEAAGRGNEQFF.

The genes are TRBV14 and TRBJ1-1, with a tentative D call TRBD1 (6 bases). V lost 3 bases, J lost 8 bases, and 13 bases lay in between. There are 13 residues in the CDR3. Germline CDR1 and CDR2: SGHDN and FVKESK. This CDR3 reads CASSQGGTTEAFF. CDR3 in DNA: TGTGCCAGCAGCCAGGGAGGGACAACAGAAGCTTTCTTT. Using reference TRBV14 and TRBJ1-1 for the parts outside the CDR3, the full variable domain is EAGVTQFPSHSVIEKGQTVTLRCDPISGHDNLYWYRRVMGKEIKFLLHFVKESKQDESGMPNNRFLAERTGGTYSTLKVQPAELEDSGVYFCASSQGGTTEAFFGQGTRLTVV.

The genes are TRBV15 and TRBJ1-3; the D is unclear. The germline V gene encodes CDR1 LNHNV and CDR2 YYDKDF (reference sequence). V was cut by 0 bases and J by 1 base, with 10 bases left in between. The CDR3 is 16 amino acids. CDR3 nucleotides: TGTGCCACCAGCAGAGATCAGTTCTCGTCTGGAAACACCATATATTTT. Amino acid sequence: CATSRDQFSSGNTIYF.

The CDR3 reads CASSQTGFYGYTF. The CDR3 DNA is TGCGCCAGCAGCCAGACAGGATTCTATGGCTACACCTTC. The chain links TRBV5-1 to TRBJ1-2; tentatively, D is TRBD1 (6 bases). V gave up 4 bases and J gave up 4 bases, with 11 bases separating them. Germline-derived CDR1 and CDR2 are SGHRS and YFSETQ. There are 13 residues in the CDR3. The complete variable domain, with remaining parts taken from reference TRBV5-1 and TRBJ1-2, reads KAGVTQTPRYLIKTRGQQVTLSCSPISGHRSVSWYQQTPGQGLQFLFEYFSETQRNKGNFPGRFSGRQFSNSRSEMNVSTLELGDSALYLCASSQTGFYGYTFGSGTRLTVV.